The T cell receptor beta chain under discussion was sequenced for a study of untreated major depressive disorder. For sex, age, current smoking status and body mass index, every depressed patient had a pairwise-matched non-depressed control. The donors were all European-descended. V shed 5 bases and J shed 1 base, with 11 bases lying between them. Looked up from germline, CDR1 is MGHRA and CDR2 is YSYEKL. The CDR3 is 14 amino acids. This table comes from immunoSEQ multiplex PCR, and its TCRdb copy is limited to in-frame clones, with some not included. The table records just over 20,000 clones, over 85% of them present only once.

The sequenced sample consisted of CD4+ T cells from PBMCs. The genes are TRBV4-1 and TRBJ2-5; maybe TRBD1 (5 bases). The sequence was collected from a man aged 30 to 45 in good health. CDR3 DNA: TGCGCCAGCAGCAACCTCGACAGCCAAGAGACCCAGTACTTC. The encoded protein is CASSNLDSQETQYF.